This T cell receptor (beta chain) stems from a study of long-term antiretroviral therapy in people with HIV. An immunoSEQ assay, version v3.0, was performed at survey level. Clones were sequenced by immunoSEQ multiplex PCR, and TCRdb holds only the in-frame ones, with some missing. The sample lists approximately 33,000 clones, roughly 85% seen once, with roughly 3.5% in the top ten. The CDR3 has 15 amino acids. V trimming: 8 bases; J trimming: 5 bases; junction bases outside the gene matches: 8. Germline CDR1 reads MNHNY; CDR2 reads SVGAGI (reference sequence). Sequenced material: unsorted PBMCs, taken 0.8 years before starting antiretroviral therapy. The clonotype comes from a man between 18 and 29 years old with HIV. The chain is built from TRBV6-6 and TRBJ2-1; 11 bases agree with TRBD2. CDR3 sequence: CASATLAGGHNEQFF. Here the CDR3 DNA reads TGTGCCAGCGCTACTCTAGCGGGAGGACACAATGAGCAGTTCTTC.